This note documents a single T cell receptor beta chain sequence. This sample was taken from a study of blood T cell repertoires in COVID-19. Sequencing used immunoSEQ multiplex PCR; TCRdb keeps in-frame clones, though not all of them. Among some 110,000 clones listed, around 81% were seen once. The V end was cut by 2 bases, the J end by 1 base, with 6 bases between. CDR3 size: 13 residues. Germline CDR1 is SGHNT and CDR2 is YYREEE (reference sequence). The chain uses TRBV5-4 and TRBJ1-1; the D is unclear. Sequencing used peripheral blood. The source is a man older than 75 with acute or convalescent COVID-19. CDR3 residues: CASSFRQNTEAFF. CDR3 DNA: TGTGCCAGCAGCTTTAGACAGAACACTGAAGCTTTCTTT.